The 29 T cell receptor beta chains below were found in one sample sequenced in a study of blood T cells in healthy people across ages. Next came a second PCR, run for about 6 to 12 cycles, which used a sample-barcoded 5' primer along with a J-beta primer mix. TCRdb processed the 5' RACE reads anew with MiXCR; each CDR3 protein has one entry. The sample carries about 380,000 distinct CDR3 sequences, approximately 52% recorded once. Input material: blood. The origin of the receptors is a man in his fifties or sixties in good health.

This chain joins TRBV9 and TRBJ1-1, with 8 bases aligning to TRBD1. The CDR3 runs 15 residues. Trimming cost V 3 bases and J 5 bases; bases outside gene matches: 9. The germline V gene has CDR1 SGDLS and CDR2 YYNGEE. CDR3 DNA: TGTGCCAGCAGCGCCGGGACAGGCACGGGGACTGAAGCTTTCTTT. Protein: CASSAGTGTGTEAFF.

The chain uses TRBV28 and TRBJ2-7, with 12 bases lining up with TRBD1. Germline V gene lookup returns CDR1 MDHEN and CDR2 SYDVKM. The junction had 8 bases not matched to a gene; V was cut back by 6 bases and J by 5 bases. The CDR3 spans 15 residues. The CDR3 coding sequence is TGTGCCAGCAGCCGGGACAGGGGGCCGTGGGACGAGCAGTACTTC. Its protein product is CASSRDRGPWDEQYF.

The chain combines TRBV7-2 with TRBJ1-2; tentative D call: TRBD1 (6 bases). The V end lost 4 bases, the J end lost 4 bases, and 13 bases lay between the germline ends. Per germline, CDR1 SGHTA and CDR2 FQGNSA. CDR3 length: 14 residues. The CDR3: CASSYPGDPYGYTF. CDR3 sequence (DNA): TGTGCCAGCAGCTATCCAGGGGACCCCTATGGCTACACCTTC.

This clonotype was seen more than once but under ten times. The rearrangement joins TRBV10-1 to TRBJ2-5; 10 bases agree with TRBD1. The germline V gene encodes CDR1 WNHNN and CDR2 SYGVQD (reference sequence). The CDR3 is 17 residues long. The trim removed 4 bases at V and 5 bases at J, leaving 13 bases unmatched. This CDR3 reads CASSGIRDRGVRETQYF. The DNA of the CDR3 is TGCGCCAGCAGTGGGATCCGGGACAGGGGTGTTCGGGAGACCCAGTACTTC.

There are a few counts of this clonotype. V usage is TRBV11-2 and J usage is TRBJ2-7, with D possibly TRBD1 on 6 matching bases. V shed 0 bases and J shed 5 bases, with 11 bases lying between them. Germline V gene data show CDR1 as SGHAT and CDR2 as FQNNGV. The CDR3 is 14 residues long. In nucleotides, the CDR3 is TGTGCCAGCAGCTTAGATTACAGGGTGGACGAGCAGTACTTC. This sequence encodes CASSLDYRVDEQYF.

The J gene is TRBJ2-7, the V gene TRBV11-2; 7 bases agree with TRBD1. The V gene end was trimmed by 5 bases and the J gene end by 1 base; junction bases not matched to a gene: 32. The germline V gene has CDR1 SGHAT and CDR2 FQNNGV. CDR3 length: 23 residues. CDR3: CASSHRPGTENFEASISSYEQYF. In DNA, the CDR3 is TGTGCCAGCAGCCACCGGCCCGGGACAGAGAATTTCGAGGCTAGTATTTCGTCCTACGAGCAGTACTTC.

This chain's CDR3 is CASRLGREGRQYF. Written as DNA, the CDR3 is TGCGCCAGCAGGCTCGGGCGGGAGGGCCGCCAGTACTTC. V usage is TRBV5-1 and J usage is TRBJ2-5; the match to TRBD2 covers 9 bases. V gave up 5 bases and J gave up 10 bases; unmatched junction bases: 9. The germline gives CDR1 SGHRS, CDR2 YFSETQ. CDR3 length equals 13 residues.

The chain joins TRBV9 to TRBJ2-7, with 9 bases lining up with TRBD2. The better agreement between TRBJ2-4 and the DNA end casts doubt on the J call. This CDR3 comprises 18 residues. The germline gives CDR1 SGDLS, CDR2 YYNGEE. CDR3 in DNA: TGTGCCAGCAGCGTGTTTAATGGGCGGGAGGGCCCCAAAAACATTCAGTACTTC. Amino acids: CASSVFNGREGPKNIQYF.

This chain joins TRBV4-1 and TRBJ2-2; no definite D call. This CDR3 is built from 16 residues. The germline CDR1 and CDR2 sequences are MGHRA and YSYEKL. V was cut by 0 bases and J by 5 bases, with 13 bases left in between. CDR3 DNA sequence: TGCGCCAGCAGCCAAGATTGGGCGGATGGGACCGGGGAGCTGTTTTTT. Its translation is CASSQDWADGTGELFF.

J is TRBJ2-1 and V is TRBV10-3; TRBD2 matches 8 bases. With V trimmed by 3 bases and J by 3 bases, 4 bases remained unmatched. The germline V gene has CDR1 ENHRY and CDR2 SYGVKD. The CDR3 consists of 15 residues. The DNA of the CDR3 is TGTGCCATCAGTGATAGCGGGGCTTTCTACAATGAGCAGTTCTTC. It encodes CAISDSGAFYNEQFF.

The J gene is TRBJ1-6, the V gene TRBV5-1; D gene ambiguous. The CDR3 length is 14 residues. Germline V lookup: CDR1 SGHRS, CDR2 YFSETQ. V was trimmed by 1 base and J by 9 bases, leaving 11 bases between them. The CDR3 is CASSLKDPSSPLHF. The CDR3 DNA reads TGCGCCAGCAGCTTGAAAGATCCCTCTTCACCCCTCCACTTT.

This clonotype was recorded many times. The rearrangement uses TRBV6-5 and TRBJ2-3; TRBD1 aligns across 8 bases. The germline V gene has CDR1 MNHEY and CDR2 SVGAGI. J lost 6 bases, V lost 6 bases, and 8 bases had no gene match. The CDR3 has 14 amino acids. In DNA form, the CDR3 reads TGTGCCAGCAGGCGTCAGGGGGCTTCCGATACGCAGTATTTT. It is translated as CASRRQGASDTQYF.

DNA of the CDR3: TGCAGCGTTGGGCAGCCGTACCAAGAGACCCAGTACTTC. Translation: CSVGQPYQETQYF. The chain combines TRBV29-1 with TRBJ2-5; D call uncertain. Trimming took off 4 bases at V and 0 bases at J, with 9 bases between the two ends. This CDR3 region has 13 residues. Germline V gene lookup returns CDR1 SQVTM and CDR2 ANQGSEA.

This clonotype has more than one count but fewer than ten. V gene TRBV20-1 combines with J gene TRBJ2-7; D ambiguous. The CDR3 has 11 residues. V lost 0 bases and J 6 bases, leaving 6 bases between the germline ends. Germline V gene data show CDR1 as DFQATT and CDR2 as SNEGSKA (reference sequence). The CDR3: CSARDQTEQYF. The CDR3 DNA follows: TGCAGTGCTAGAGATCAAACCGAGCAGTACTTC.

This chain connects TRBV14 to TRBJ1-1; D gene unclear. Trimming removed 1 base at V and 3 bases at J, with 18 bases between. Germline-derived CDR1 and CDR2 are SGHDN and FVKESK. This CDR3 has 17 residues. The CDR3 here is CASSQVGQVGEDTEAFF. As DNA, the CDR3 is TGTGCCAGCAGCCAAGTCGGGCAGGTCGGGGAGGACACTGAAGCTTTCTTT.

Turning to this clonotype: An end of the junction differs from the germline gene, which may be a read error. V and J are TRBV6-5 and TRBJ2-3; 11 nucleotides match TRBD2. The CDR3 runs 15 residues. Germline lookup yields CDR1 MNHEY and CDR2 SVGAGI. The CDR3 loop is CASRKLAGGLDTQYF. CDR3 nucleotide sequence: TGCGCCAGCAGGAAGTTAGCGGGAGGGTTGGATACGCAGTATTTT.

This clonotype was counted only a few times. The chain carries TRBV28 and TRBJ1-5; 10 bases match TRBD1. The CDR3 covers 16 residues. Germline-derived CDR1 and CDR2 are MDHEN and SYDVKM. With V trimmed by 7 bases and J by 2 bases, 8 bases remained unmatched. This CDR3 is CASNLRTGGGNQPQHF. DNA for the CDR3: TGTGCCAGCAACCTACGGACAGGGGGGGGCAATCAGCCCCAGCATTTT.

The chain couples TRBV12-3 or TRBV12-4 to TRBJ2-5; 10 nucleotides match TRBD2. The CDR3 is made up of 16 amino acids. The V gene end was trimmed by 6 bases and the J gene end by 4 bases; junction bases not matched to a gene: 11. The CDR3 spells CASSRIPSGGGETQYF. The CDR3 nucleotides read TGTGCCAGCAGCCGAATCCCCAGCGGGGGGGGAGAGACCCAGTACTTC.

J is TRBJ2-1 and V is TRBV7-9, with TRBD2 identical over 11 bases. V gave up 4 bases and J gave up 1 base; unmatched junction bases: 6. This CDR3 has 17 amino acids. The germline V gene has CDR1 SEHNR and CDR2 FQNEAQ (reference sequence). The CDR3 protein is CASSSPSGGPSYNEQFF. The CDR3 DNA is TGTGCCAGCAGCTCGCCTAGCGGGGGGCCTTCCTACAATGAGCAGTTCTTC.

This clonotype was counted ten times or more. The chain is built from TRBV12-3 or TRBV12-4 and TRBJ2-4; D remains unclear. The CDR3 covers 16 residues. The V end was cut by 6 bases, the J end by 2 bases, with 17 bases between. The CDR3: CASRPTGPPPKNIQYF. CDR3 nucleotides: TGTGCCAGCAGACCTACCGGGCCCCCTCCCAAAAACATTCAGTACTTC.

The genes are TRBV7-8 and TRBJ2-5; D is unclear. The J call may be incorrect, as the DNA end agrees better with TRBJ2-7. This CDR3 comprises 16 residues. Germline lookup yields CDR1 SGHVS and CDR2 FQNEAQ. The CDR3 region has the DNA TGTGCCAGCAGCACCGTGGCTGGTGGGCTGGGCTACGAGCAGTACTTC. This translates into CASSTVAGGLGYEQYF.

V is TRBV20-1 and J is TRBJ2-6; D tentatively fits TRBD1 or TRBD2 (6 bases each). The CDR3 is 16 residues long. Germline CDR1 reads DFQATT; CDR2 reads SNEGSKA (reference sequence). For the CDR3, the DNA is TGCAGGTTCCATAGGGGGGTTCCCCCTGGGGCCAACGTCCTGACTTTC. It translates to CRFHRGVPPGANVLTF.

This chain uses TRBV7-2 with TRBJ2-7; TRBD2 agrees at 9 bases. V lost 4 bases and J lost 6; bases outside the gene matches: 7. The CDR3 extends over 14 amino acids. The germline V gene has CDR1 SGHTA and CDR2 FQGNSA. The chain's CDR3 is CASSSPGLAFEQYF. In DNA form, the CDR3 reads TGTGCCAGCAGCTCTCCGGGACTAGCATTCGAGCAGTACTTC.

This sequence joins TRBV20-1 and TRBJ2-7; no clear D gene. The germline V and J ends were trimmed by 2 bases and 4 bases, with 9 bases remaining between them. Germline-derived CDR1 and CDR2 are DFQATT and SNEGSKA (reference sequence). The length of the CDR3 is 12 residues. This CDR3 is CSARQLGYEQYF. In DNA, the CDR3 is TGCAGTGCTAGACAACTGGGATACGAGCAGTACTTC.

V usage is TRBV29-1 and J usage is TRBJ1-4; 7 nucleotides line up with TRBD1. The CDR3 totals 13 residues. Germline-derived CDR1 and CDR2 are SQVTM and ANQGSEA. Trimming removed 4 bases from V and 10 bases from J; junction bases left unmatched: 9. CDR3 in DNA: TGCAGCGTTGCGTCTACAGGGGAAGGAAAACTGTTTTTT. Amino acids: CSVASTGEGKLFF. The full variable domain, completed using reference TRBV29-1 and TRBJ1-4, is SAVISQKPSRDICQRGTSLTIQCQVDSQVTMMFWYRQQPGQSLTLIATANQGSEATYESGFVIDKFPISRPNLTFSTLTVSNMSPEDSSIYLCSVASTGEGKLFFGSGTQLSVL.

A note on this clonotype: An end of the junction differs from the germline gene, which may be a read error. This chain connects TRBV20-1 to TRBJ2-3; tentative D call: TRBD2 (6 bases). This CDR3 comprises 12 residues. Per germline, CDR1 DFQATT and CDR2 SNEGSKA (reference sequence). This chain's CDR3 is CRARDSGGSQYF. The CDR3 bases are TGCAGGGCTAGAGATAGCGGAGGATCGCAGTATTTT.

There are a few counts of this clonotype. V is TRBV7-2 and J is TRBJ2-1, with TRBD2 matching 8 bases. Germline V gives CDR1 SGHTA, CDR2 FQGNSA. V lost 5 bases and J lost 0; bases outside the gene matches: 6. This CDR3 has 16 residues. The CDR3 DNA reads TGTGCCAGCAGCACTAGCGGAAAGAGCTCCTACAATGAGCAGTTCTTC. Translation: CASSTSGKSSYNEQFF.

This clonotype appeared a few times. The genes are TRBV6-2 or TRBV6-3 and TRBJ2-6; D is unresolved. Trimming removed 3 bases from V and 4 bases from J, with 13 bases in between. The CDR3 sequence is 16 residues long. The germline V gene has CDR1 MNHEY and CDR2 SVGEGT. CDR3 loop: CASSYNSRSGANVLTF. Here the CDR3 DNA reads TGTGCCAGCAGTTATAACAGTAGGTCGGGGGCCAACGTCCTGACTTTC.

The chain uses TRBV7-2 and TRBJ2-4, with D maybe TRBD2 (6 bases). TRBJ2-7 explains the end of the DNA better; the J call may be wrong. The CDR3 contains 15 residues. Germline assignment: CDR1 SGHTA and CDR2 FQGNSA. CDR3 DNA: TGTGCCAGCAGCTTAGCGCCCGGGGGAAGGTACGAGCAGTACTTC. Protein: CASSLAPGGRYEQYF.